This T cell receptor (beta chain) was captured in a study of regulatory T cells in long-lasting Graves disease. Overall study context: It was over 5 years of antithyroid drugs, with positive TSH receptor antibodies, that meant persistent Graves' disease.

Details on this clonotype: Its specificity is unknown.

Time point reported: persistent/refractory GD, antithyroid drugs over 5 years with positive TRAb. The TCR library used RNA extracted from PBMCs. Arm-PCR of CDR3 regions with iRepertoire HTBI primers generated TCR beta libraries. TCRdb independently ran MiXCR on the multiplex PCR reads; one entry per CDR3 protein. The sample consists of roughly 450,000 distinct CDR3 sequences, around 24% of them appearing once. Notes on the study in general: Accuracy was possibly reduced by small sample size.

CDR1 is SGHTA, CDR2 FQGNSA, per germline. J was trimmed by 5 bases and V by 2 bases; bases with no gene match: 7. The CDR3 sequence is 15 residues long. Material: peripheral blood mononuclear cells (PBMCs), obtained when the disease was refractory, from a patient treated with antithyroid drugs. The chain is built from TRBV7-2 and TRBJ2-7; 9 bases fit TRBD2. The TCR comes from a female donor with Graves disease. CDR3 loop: CASSLRLAEDDEQYF. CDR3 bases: TGTGCCAGCAGCTTAAGACTAGCGGAAGACGACGAGCAGTACTTC. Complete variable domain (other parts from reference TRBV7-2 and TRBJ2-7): GAGVSQSPSNKVTEKGKDVELRCDPISGHTALYWYRQSLGQGLEFLIYFQGNSAPDKSGLPSDRFSAERTGGSVSTLTIQRTQQEDSAVYLCASSLRLAEDDEQYFGPGTRLTVT.